These 2 T cell receptor beta chains originate from one sample sequenced in a study of blood T cell repertoires in COVID-19. TCRdb keeps only in-frame clones here, not all; method: immunoSEQ multiplex PCR. In the table there are under 90,000 clones, roughly 80% of which are singletons. Sequenced sample: peripheral blood. These TCRs come from a man older than 75 with acute or convalescent COVID-19.

The rearrangement links TRBV7-6 to TRBJ1-2; TRBD1 aligns across 10 bases. The junction had 8 bases not matched to a gene; V was cut back by 5 bases and J by 5 bases. The germline V gene encodes CDR1 SGHVS and CDR2 FNYEAQ. The CDR3 length is 15 residues. The CDR3 loop is CASSPRGQGKYGYTF. The CDR3 coding sequence is TGTGCCAGCAGCCCCCGGGGACAGGGGAAATATGGCTACACCTTC. The full variable domain, completed using reference TRBV7-6 and TRBJ1-2, is GAGVSQSPRYKVTKRGQDVALRCDPISGHVSLYWYRQALGQGPEFLTYFNYEAQQDKSGLPNDRFSAERPEGSISTLTIQRTEQRDSAMYRCASSPRGQGKYGYTFGSGTRLTVV.

This chain connects TRBV4-3 to TRBJ2-7, with 7 nucleotides matching TRBD2. CDR1 LGHNA and CDR2 YSLEER come from the germline V gene. This CDR3 spans 16 amino acids. J gave up 0 bases and V 0 bases, and 5 bases lay outside the gene matches. The CDR3 DNA is TGCGCCAGCAGCCAAGAAACTAGCGACCCCTCCTACGAGCAGTACTTC. Its translation: CASSQETSDPSYEQYF.